Below are 12 T cell receptor beta chains sequenced from a single sample in a study of OX40 agonist ivuxolimab in advanced cancers. Clones were read by immunoSEQ multiplex PCR, and TCRdb kept only the in-frame ones, dropping some. The sample contains some 100,000 clones, more than 80% of which appear only once. Sequenced here: CD4+ or CD8+ T cells sorted from blood, sampled in a trial of the OX40 agonist ivuxolimab. The origin of the receptors is an adult with an advanced solid tumor such as melanoma, head and neck, liver or kidney cancer.

The chain combines TRBV11-2 with TRBJ2-7; D is undetermined. This CDR3 comprises 14 residues. Germline lookup yields CDR1 SGHAT and CDR2 FQNNGV. V was shortened by 5 bases and J by 2 bases, with 13 bases between the two germline ends. The chain's CDR3 is CASSPPRLTYEQYF. CDR3 bases: TGTGCCAGCAGCCCCCCGCGGCTGACCTACGAGCAGTACTTC.

The genes are TRBV10-3 and TRBJ2-7, with 8 bases lining up with TRBD1. V dropped 2 bases and J dropped 5; count of bases not matched to a gene: 11. The CDR3 consists of 16 residues. Per germline, CDR1 ENHRY and CDR2 SYGVKD. The DNA of the CDR3 is TGTGCCATCAGTGAGCCCTCAGGACAGGGTTACCACGAGCAGTACTTC. Translation: CAISEPSGQGYHEQYF.

This clone showed up just once. The J gene is TRBJ2-7, the V gene TRBV7-2; TRBD2 matches at 9 bases. Trimming removed 0 bases from V and 3 bases from J; junction bases left unmatched: 3. The length of the CDR3 is 15 residues. Germline V lookup: CDR1 SGHTA, CDR2 FQGNSA. The CDR3 spells CASSLATSGHYEQYF. CDR3 sequence (DNA): TGTGCCAGCAGCTTAGCGACTAGCGGACACTACGAGCAGTACTTC.

This clone was observed a handful of times. This sequence joins TRBV19 and TRBJ1-5; D is possibly TRBD1 (6 bases). The CDR3 totals 13 residues. The V gene lost 6 bases and the J gene lost 5 bases, with 11 bases spanning the gap. CDR1 LNHDA and CDR2 SQIVND come from the germline V gene (reference sequence). CDR3 bases: TGTGCCAGTAGGGAACAGGGTCATCAGCCCCAGCATTTT. This translates into CASREQGHQPQHF.

This clone was seen only once. This chain links TRBV6-1 with TRBJ2-3; D is unresolved. This CDR3 spans 11 amino acids. The V and J ends lost 5 bases and 9 bases respectively, with 9 bases between them. Germline V gives CDR1 MNHNS, CDR2 SASEGT. The CDR3 DNA sequence: TGTGCCAGCAGTCCCCCTCTCACGCAGTATTTT. Translating it yields CASSPPLTQYF.

This clone was counted a few times. The chain combines TRBV4-1 with TRBJ1-5; D is unresolved. The CDR3 consists of 15 residues. Germline V gene sequence: CDR1 MGHRA, CDR2 YSYEKL. The V end was cut by 1 base, the J end by 1 base, with 8 bases between. CDR3 in DNA: TGCGCCAGCAGCCAAGGTGGCGGGAGCAATCAGCCCCAGCATTTT. Translating gives CASSQGGGSNQPQHF.

The V call is TRBV4-3, the J call TRBJ2-1; TRBD2 might be the D (5 bases). Looked up from germline, CDR1 is LGHNA and CDR2 is YSLEER. V lost 2 bases and J lost 6, with 14 bases in between. The CDR3 runs to 15 residues. CDR3 sequence reads: CASSQKDWVGNEQFF. In DNA form, the CDR3 reads TGCGCCAGCAGCCAAAAGGACTGGGTGGGCAATGAGCAGTTCTTC.

DNA for the CDR3: TGTGCCACTAAGGACAGGACCGAAAAACTGTTTTTT. This gives the protein CATKDRTEKLFF. This chain connects TRBV2 to TRBJ1-4; TRBD1 matches at 7 bases. Unmatched junction bases numbered 7, after V lost 10 bases and J lost 8 bases. The CDR3 has 12 residues. Germline-derived CDR1 and CDR2 are SNHLY and FYNNEI.

The CDR3 is CASSEGPGGIYGYTF. CDR3 nucleotide sequence: TGTGCCAGCAGTGAAGGACCGGGGGGCATCTATGGCTACACCTTC. The chain has TRBV6-1 and TRBJ1-2; TRBD1 might be the D (6 bases). The CDR3 is 15 residues long. With 1 base removed from V and 4 bases from J, the gap between germline ends came to 13 bases. Germline V lookup: CDR1 MNHNS, CDR2 SASEGT.

The chain combines TRBV6-5 with TRBJ1-1; possible D gene TRBD1, 6 bases. This CDR3 region has 15 residues. Germline V lookup: CDR1 MNHEY, CDR2 SVGAGI. Deletions cut 0 bases from V and 0 bases from J, with 8 bases between. CDR3 nucleotides: TGTGCCAGCAGTTACTCCGGACAGATGAACACTGAAGCTTTCTTT. As protein: CASSYSGQMNTEAFF.

The chain carries TRBV7-2 and TRBJ2-1; D gene unclear. The CDR3 is 13 amino acids. CDR1 and CDR2 (germline): SGHTA, FQGNSA. The V end was cut by 6 bases, the J end by 9 bases, with 15 bases between. As DNA, the CDR3 is TGTGCCAGCAGTCCGGGCCGTTTCGGTGAGCAGTTCTTC. This sequence encodes CASSPGRFGEQFF.

The chain uses TRBV5-1 and TRBJ2-1; D not certain. V lost 4 bases, J lost 9 bases, and 14 bases lay in between. CDR1 is SGHRS and CDR2 is YFSETQ in the germline V gene. The CDR3 spans 13 residues. Here the CDR3 DNA reads TGCGCCAGCAGCCCTCCTGTAGGTGGTGAGCAGTTCTTC. Protein product: CASSPPVGGEQFF.